These 29 T cell receptor beta chains were all obtained from the same sample, sequenced in a study of long-term antiretroviral therapy in people with HIV. The immunoSEQ assay was v3.0, run at survey level. Produced via immunoSEQ multiplex PCR; TCRdb's table is partial and in-frame only. The sample lists under 15,000 clones; 60% to 80% were seen once. Sequences were derived from unsorted PBMCs, sampled 1.3 years after starting antiretroviral therapy. The receptors derive from a woman aged 18-30 years with HIV.

The V and J genes are TRBV28 and TRBJ1-5; D remains unclear. Germline V lookup: CDR1 MDHEN, CDR2 SYDVKM. The CDR3 sequence is 14 residues long. V was shortened by 4 bases and J by 3 bases, with 10 bases between the two germline ends. The CDR3 spells CASSSVTLNQPQHF. The CDR3 nucleotides read TGTGCCAGCAGTTCGGTAACCCTCAATCAGCCCCAGCATTTT.

This clone was counted between two and nine times. The J gene is TRBJ2-3, the V gene TRBV6-1; no firm D call. This CDR3 region has 15 residues. The V and J ends lost 11 bases and 2 bases respectively, with 20 bases between them. CDR1 is MNHNS and CDR2 is SASEGT in the germline V gene. This CDR3 is CASKLWASDTDTQYF. DNA for the CDR3: TGTGCCTCAAAATTATGGGCGTCCGACACAGATACGCAGTATTTT.

This clone was counted only a few times. The chain carries TRBV19 and TRBJ1-5, with TRBD1 matching over 7 bases. This CDR3 is built from 16 residues. Germline V gene data show CDR1 as LNHDA and CDR2 as SQIVND (reference sequence). V lost 5 bases to trimming and J lost 5 bases; unmatched junction nucleotides: 12. The CDR3 DNA is TGTGCCAGTAGTCTGGCAGGGGGTCCCTTGGATCAGCCCCAGCATTTT. As protein: CASSLAGGPLDQPQHF.

The chain uses TRBV30 and TRBJ1-2; D remains unclear. Trimming pared 1 base from V and 7 bases from J, leaving 7 bases between. CDR1 is GTSNPN and CDR2 is SVGIG in the germline V gene (reference sequence). This CDR3 is 11 amino acids long. In DNA form, the CDR3 reads TGTGCCTGGAGTGGGGCAAGTGGCTACACCTTC. Translated, it gives CAWSGASGYTF.

The J gene is TRBJ2-7, the V gene TRBV7-2; 10 bases fit TRBD2. V lost 1 base to trimming and J lost 4 bases; unmatched junction nucleotides: 10. Germline-derived CDR1 and CDR2 are SGHTA and FQGNSA. CDR3 length: 17 amino acids. CDR3 sequence (DNA): TGTGCCAGCAGCTTAGTAGCAGCGGGGGGGGGAGGGTACGAGCAGTACTTC. It translates to CASSLVAAGGGGYEQYF.

This clone is termed hyperexpanded. In nucleotides, the CDR3 is TGTGCCAGCAGCTTGGGGGGGAATGGCTACACCTTC. It specifies CASSLGGNGYTF. This sequence joins TRBV5-4 and TRBJ1-2; perhaps TRBD1 as D (5 bases). Per the germline V gene, CDR1 is SGHNT and CDR2 is YYREEE (reference sequence). The CDR3 covers 12 residues. The V gene lost 0 bases and the J gene lost 6 bases, with 6 bases spanning the gap. The full variable domain, completed using reference TRBV5-4 and TRBJ1-2, is ETGVTQSPTHLIKTRGQQVTLRCSSQSGHNTVSWYQQALGQGPQFIFQYYREEENGRGNFPPRFSGLQFPNYSSELNVNALELDDSALYLCASSLGGNGYTFGSGTRLTVV.

The chain couples TRBV6-5 to TRBJ2-3; no reliable D call. There are 14 residues in the CDR3. CDR1 MNHEY and CDR2 SVGAGI come from the germline V gene. Trimming took off 5 bases at V and 0 bases at J, with 9 bases between the two ends. CDR3 protein: CASSPLHSTDTQYF. The CDR3 DNA follows: TGTGCCAGCAGTCCGCTCCACAGCACAGATACGCAGTATTTT.

The chain has TRBV29-1 and TRBJ2-7; D might be TRBD1 (5 bases). V was clipped by 6 bases and J by 0 bases, with 12 bases between them. Germline V gene sequence: CDR1 SQVTM, CDR2 ANQGSEA. The CDR3 runs to 13 residues. CDR3 residues: CSVRTRSSYEQYF. The CDR3 DNA sequence: TGCAGCGTCAGGACAAGGTCCTCCTACGAGCAGTACTTC.

The chain recombines TRBV2 with TRBJ2-1; D assignment may be TRBD1 or TRBD2 (5 bases each). Per germline, CDR1 SNHLY and CDR2 FYNNEI. V was trimmed by 3 bases and J by 13 bases, leaving 13 bases between them. The CDR3 length is 12 residues. CDR3 coding DNA: TGTGCCAGCAGTGATCTCGGGGCAGACCAGTTCTTC. Translating it yields CASSDLGADQFF.

The V call is TRBV7-2, the J call TRBJ1-2; 8 bases agree with TRBD1. Germline CDR1 is SGHTA and CDR2 is FQGNSA. V was clipped by 5 bases and J by 4 bases; unmatched bases: 6. This CDR3 has 14 amino acids. This CDR3 is CASSVETGVYGYTF. The CDR3 bases are TGTGCCAGCAGCGTCGAGACAGGGGTCTATGGCTACACCTTC.

V is TRBV18 and J is TRBJ1-2; D may be TRBD1 (5 bases). There are 16 residues in the CDR3. V was shortened by 2 bases and J by 4 bases, with 17 bases between the two germline ends. CDR1 and CDR2 (germline): KGHSH, LQKENI. The CDR3 DNA sequence: TGTGCCAGCTCACCAGGCCGGGGGAATTCAGGCTATGGCTACACCTTC. It translates to CASSPGRGNSGYGYTF.

Here the CDR3 DNA reads TGTGCCAGCAGCCGCGGAACAGGATACTACGAGCAGTACTTC. As protein: CASSRGTGYYEQYF. The chain links TRBV5-4 to TRBJ2-7, with D possibly TRBD1 on 5 matching bases. CDR1 is SGHNT and CDR2 is YYREEE in the germline V gene (reference sequence). The CDR3 spans 14 residues. V lost 4 bases and J lost 3, with 14 bases in between.

The chain uses TRBV5-6 and TRBJ2-7; the match to TRBD1 covers 7 bases. The CDR3 has 14 amino acids. After removal of 4 bases from V and 2 bases from J, the junction contained 6 bases not matched to a gene. Germline CDR1 reads SGHDT; CDR2 reads YYEEEE. The CDR3 DNA follows: TGTGCCAGCAGCAGACAGGGTAGGGCCTACGAGCAGTACTTC. It specifies CASSRQGRAYEQYF.

The chain combines TRBV7-8 with TRBJ1-3; TRBD1 might be the D (5 bases). V was trimmed by 4 bases and J by 2 bases, leaving 24 bases between them. CDR1 is SGHVS, CDR2 FQNEAQ, per germline. This CDR3 is built from 19 residues. For the CDR3, the DNA is TGTGCCAGCAGCTCAGATAACTACAGGTATAGCGCGACTGGAAACACCATATATTTT. It translates to CASSSDNYRYSATGNTIYF.

The chain couples TRBV4-1 to TRBJ2-3, with TRBD2 as a possible D gene (5 bases). The CDR3 loop spans 17 amino acids. Trimming cost V 1 base and J 2 bases, with 16 bases left between them. Germline CDR1 and CDR2: MGHRA and YSYEKL. DNA of the CDR3: TGCGCCAGCAGCCAAGTGGGGAGTGAGCGGCCCACAGATACGCAGTATTTT. The encoded protein is CASSQVGSERPTDTQYF.

The V gene is TRBV21-1, the J gene TRBJ2-1; TRBD2 is the table's D call and was not checked against the DNA. TRBV21-1 is recorded as a pseudogene. The CDR3 contains 15 residues. CDR3 amino acids: CASSNRGRAPVEQFF. As DNA, the CDR3 is TGTGCCAGCAGCAACCGCGGGAGGGCCCCAGTTGAGCAGTTCTTC.

This clone was detected a few times. The rearrangement uses TRBV30 and TRBJ2-7; TRBD2 is a possible D gene (6 bases). Germline V gene sequence: CDR1 GTSNPN, CDR2 SVGIG (reference sequence). V was clipped by 3 bases and J by 2 bases, with 20 bases between them. The CDR3 has 16 amino acids. The CDR3 region has the DNA TGTGCCTGGAGGAATCCGTCAGTGGGGGGAGCCTACGAGCAGTACTTC. This codes for CAWRNPSVGGAYEQYF.

The rearrangement uses TRBV7-9 and TRBJ2-7; D is unclear. The length of the CDR3 is 12 residues. The germline gives CDR1 SEHNR, CDR2 FQNEAQ (reference sequence). The germline V and J ends were trimmed by 5 bases and 3 bases, with 8 bases remaining between them. CDR3 region: CASSVGSYEQYF. DNA for the CDR3: TGTGCCAGCAGCGTGGGCAGCTACGAGCAGTACTTC.

This chain links TRBV6-1 with TRBJ1-1; no firm D call. V gave up 4 bases and J gave up 0 bases, with 12 bases separating them. The CDR3 has 15 amino acids. Germline V gene lookup returns CDR1 MNHNS and CDR2 SASEGT. In DNA form, the CDR3 reads TGTGCCAGCAGTGCCGTTGGGAGTTTGAACACTGAAGCTTTCTTT. It specifies CASSAVGSLNTEAFF.

This chain connects TRBV7-9 to TRBJ1-2; TRBD1 matches 7 bases. Trimming removed 1 base from V and 7 bases from J; junction bases left unmatched: 9. The CDR3 covers 15 residues. In germline, CDR1 is SEHNR, CDR2 FQNEAQ (reference sequence). Here the CDR3 DNA reads TGTGCCAGCAGCTTAGACAGGGGAGGCTTGAGTGGCTACACCTTC. Translation: CASSLDRGGLSGYTF.

This chain joins TRBV29-1 and TRBJ2-1; tentatively, D is TRBD1 (6 bases). This CDR3 spans 12 amino acids. CDR1 is SQVTM and CDR2 is ANQGSEA in the germline V gene. Deletions cut 4 bases from V and 4 bases from J, with 8 bases between. Written as DNA, the CDR3 is TGCAGCGTTGGACAGGTGTACAATGAGCAGTTCTTC. Translating gives CSVGQVYNEQFF.

The sample holds a few counts of this clone. The gene calls are TRBV11-2 and TRBJ2-7; no reliable D call. Trimming took off 1 base at V and 2 bases at J, with 3 bases between the two ends. Germline CDR1 reads SGHAT; CDR2 reads FQNNGV. The CDR3 is made up of 12 amino acids. The CDR3 bases are TGTGCCAGCAGCTTAGGGGCCTACGAGCAGTACTTC. This codes for CASSLGAYEQYF.

The gene calls are TRBV9 and TRBJ2-7; D is possibly TRBD2 (6 bases). CDR1 and CDR2 from the germline V gene are SGDLS and YYNGEE. Trimming stripped 0 bases from V and 2 bases from J, with 12 bases between. The CDR3 runs to 15 residues. The CDR3 sequence: CASSVGVAVTYEQYF. The DNA of the CDR3 is TGTGCCAGCAGCGTAGGAGTAGCGGTAACCTACGAGCAGTACTTC.

This chain joins TRBV27 and TRBJ2-2, with D uncertain. Trimming pared 2 bases from V and 4 bases from J, leaving 2 bases between. Germline CDR1 MNHEY, CDR2 SMNVEV (reference sequence). The CDR3 consists of 12 residues. The CDR3 region has the DNA TGTGCCAGCAGTTTAATCACCGGGGAGCTGTTTTTT. Translating gives CASSLITGELFF.

This clone was detected a few times. This chain's CDR3 is CASSLNIANTGELFF. CDR3 sequence (DNA): TGTGCCAGCAGCTTAAACATCGCGAACACCGGGGAGCTGTTTTTT. The rearrangement joins TRBV7-3 to TRBJ2-2; D ambiguous. The V and J ends lost 1 base and 0 bases respectively, with 6 bases between them. This CDR3 comprises 15 residues. Germline CDR1 SGHTA, CDR2 FQGTGA.

The CDR3 region has the DNA TGTGCCAGCAGCTTCACGCTGGTGAGAGATACGCAGTATTTT. Its protein is CASSFTLVRDTQYF. The rearrangement links TRBV7-2 to TRBJ2-3; D ambiguous. CDR1 and CDR2 (germline): SGHTA, FQGNSA. CDR3 length equals 14 residues. V was pared by 3 bases and J by 5 bases, with 12 bases between.

The genes are TRBV5-1 and TRBJ2-3; D possibly corresponds to TRBD2 (7 bases). Germline loops: CDR1 SGHRS, CDR2 YFSETQ. Trimming shortened V by 1 base and J by 5 bases, and 23 bases separated the two germline ends. CDR3 length: 18 residues. The CDR3 DNA follows: TGCGCCAGCAGCTTGTCATTCGCGGGGGCGGTTTCAAGAGATACGCAGTATTTT. This encodes CASSLSFAGAVSRDTQYF.

The chain carries TRBV5-4 and TRBJ2-3; 13 bases are shared with TRBD2. Germline V lookup: CDR1 SGHNT, CDR2 YYREEE (reference sequence). Trimming removed 3 bases from V and 5 bases from J; junction bases left unmatched: 3. The CDR3 spans 15 residues. The CDR3 DNA is TGTGCCAGCAGCTCAAGGACTAGCGGGGGAGATACGCAGTATTTT. Translated: CASSSRTSGGDTQYF.

The CDR3: CASTPRQGSTEAFF. The CDR3 coding sequence is TGTGCCAGCACCCCCCGCCAGGGAAGCACTGAAGCTTTCTTT. J is TRBJ1-1 and V is TRBV11-2; D perhaps matches TRBD1 (5 bases). The germline gives CDR1 SGHAT, CDR2 FQNNGV. Trimming pared 7 bases from V and 4 bases from J, leaving 16 bases between. This CDR3 comprises 14 residues. Supplemented by reference TRBV11-2 and TRBJ1-1, the full variable domain reads EAGVAQSPRYKIIEKRQSVAFWCNPISGHATLYWYQQILGQGPKLLIQFQNNGVVDDSQLPKDRFSAERLKGVDSTLKIQPAKLEDSAVYLCASTPRQGSTEAFFGQGTRLTVV.